The next 28 T cell receptor beta chains were all read from a single sample in a study of technical replicates of blood from a few donors. Clones were read by immunoSEQ multiplex PCR, and TCRdb kept only the in-frame ones, dropping some. The sample records roughly 72,000 clones, around 95% being singletons. Specimen: T cells isolated from PBMCs. Receptor source: a human donor in good health.

The J gene is TRBJ2-1, the V gene TRBV4-1, with a weak D call TRBD2 (6 bases). The germline V and J ends were trimmed by 5 bases and 0 bases, with 23 bases remaining between them. The CDR3 sequence is 19 residues long. Looked up from germline, CDR1 is MGHRA and CDR2 is YSYEKL. The CDR3 DNA follows: TGCGCCAGCAGCGATTACAAAACTTCTAGCGCGAGCTCCTACAATGAGCAGTTCTTC. Translation gives CASSDYKTSSASSYNEQFF.

The chain combines TRBV4-3 with TRBJ2-1, with D perhaps TRBD2 (6 bases). V dropped 1 base and J dropped 7 bases, with 11 bases sitting between them. The CDR3 has 14 residues. Germline-derived CDR1 and CDR2 are LGHNA and YSLEER. Here the CDR3 reads CASSQGRGGNEQFF. The CDR3, as DNA: TGCGCCAGCAGCCAAGGTCGAGGAGGGAATGAGCAGTTCTTC.

V and J are TRBV5-5 and TRBJ1-5; no reliable D call. The CDR3 is 14 residues long. Trimming took 0 bases from V and 6 from J, leaving 10 bases between them. Germline assignment: CDR1 SGHKS and CDR2 YYEKEE (reference sequence). The CDR3 protein is CASSLAGAGQPQHF. The CDR3 region has the DNA TGTGCCAGCAGCTTGGCGGGAGCGGGTCAGCCCCAGCATTTT.

This clone was recorded once. V is TRBV11-3 and J is TRBJ2-1; tentatively, D is TRBD2 (5 bases). The CDR3 consists of 15 residues. Trimming took off 5 bases at V and 7 bases at J, with 18 bases between the two ends. Germline V gene lookup returns CDR1 SGHNT and CDR2 YENEEA. The CDR3 nucleotides are TGTGCCAGCAGCCCCCCGGGTAGCAGCGGAAATGAGCAGTTCTTC. Its protein product is CASSPPGSSGNEQFF.

The chain links TRBV6-6 to TRBJ2-1, with 9 bases matching TRBD2. V lost 4 bases to trimming and J lost 3 bases; unmatched junction nucleotides: 4. Germline CDR1 and CDR2: MNHNY and SVGAGI (reference sequence). This CDR3 is 15 amino acids long. The CDR3 region is CASSSLTSGYNEQFF. As DNA, the CDR3 is TGTGCCAGCAGTTCCCTGACTAGCGGCTACAATGAGCAGTTCTTC.

The V gene is TRBV18, the J gene TRBJ1-4, with 7 bases identical to TRBD1. J gave up 8 bases and V 1 base, and 4 bases lay outside the gene matches. CDR1 and CDR2 from the germline V gene are KGHSH and LQKENI. This CDR3 is built from 14 residues. The CDR3 loop is CASSPQGAREKLFF. The CDR3 DNA is TGTGCCAGCTCACCACAGGGGGCGCGGGAAAAACTGTTTTTT.

This rearrangement joins TRBV9 to TRBJ1-2; 7 nucleotides line up with TRBD1. Germline loops: CDR1 SGDLS, CDR2 YYNGEE. Germline trimming cut 6 bases from V and 8 bases from J; bases unmatched to any gene: 25. This CDR3 is built from 18 residues. This CDR3 reads CASTPRGDREGFREGYTF. DNA for the CDR3: TGTGCCAGCACCCCGAGGGGAGACAGGGAAGGCTTTAGGGAGGGCTACACCTTC. Supplemented by reference TRBV9 and TRBJ1-2, the full variable domain reads DSGVTQTPKHLITATGQRVTLRCSPRSGDLSVYWYQQSLDQGLQFLIQYYNGEERAKGNILERFSAQQFPDLHSELNLSSLELGDSALYFCASTPRGDREGFREGYTFGSGTRLTVV.

The chain couples TRBV9 to TRBJ1-5; no clear D gene. The germline V gene encodes CDR1 SGDLS and CDR2 YYNGEE. CDR3 length equals 13 residues. Trimming cost V 3 bases and J 7 bases, with 11 bases left between them. In DNA form, the CDR3 reads TGTGCCAGCAGCGGAGGATCTAGGCAGCCCCAGCATTTT. Amino acids: CASSGGSRQPQHF.

This clone was observed once. DNA for the CDR3: TGTGCCAGCAGCCCGAAGACAGGGGGCAAAACTAATGAAAAACTGTTTTTT. Its protein is CASSPKTGGKTNEKLFF. V gene TRBV11-3 combines with J gene TRBJ1-4; 10 bases are shared with TRBD1. The junction had 7 bases not matched to a gene; V was cut back by 5 bases and J by 1 base. The CDR3 runs to 17 residues. The V gene's germline CDR1 is SGHNT and CDR2 YENEEA.

The chain is built from TRBV5-4 and TRBJ2-3, with TRBD2 matching 8 bases. This CDR3 comprises 13 residues. The V segment lost 6 bases and the J segment 4 bases; nucleotides outside the gene matches: 4. CDR1 SGHNT and CDR2 YYREEE come from the germline V gene (reference sequence). The DNA of the CDR3 is TGTGCCAGCACTCGGGGGGGGGCAGATACGCAGTATTTT. Encoded protein: CASTRGGADTQYF.

The V gene is TRBV7-9, the J gene TRBJ2-7, with a weak D call TRBD2 (6 bases). With 3 bases removed from V and 1 base from J, the gap between germline ends came to 10 bases. This CDR3 spans 14 amino acids. Germline CDR1 SEHNR, CDR2 FQNEAQ (reference sequence). The CDR3 sequence: CASSFTGGSYEQYF. The CDR3 nucleotides read TGTGCCAGCAGCTTTACCGGGGGTTCCTACGAGCAGTACTTC.

The chain joins TRBV10-1 to TRBJ2-7, with 9 bases that match TRBD1. CDR1 is WNHNN and CDR2 is SYGVQD in the germline V gene (reference sequence). The V gene end was trimmed by 6 bases and the J gene end by 2 bases; junction bases not matched to a gene: 2. This CDR3 contains 13 residues. In DNA form, the CDR3 reads TGCGCCAGCAGCCGGGACAGGGCCTACGAGCAGTACTTC. Its translation: CASSRDRAYEQYF.

This chain links TRBV4-1 with TRBJ1-1; 8 bases are shared with TRBD1. Unmatched junction bases numbered 10, after V lost 0 bases and J lost 4 bases. Germline values: CDR1 MGHRA, CDR2 YSYEKL. The CDR3 has 17 amino acids. The CDR3 loop reads CASSQEGARGLGTEAFF. Here the CDR3 DNA reads TGCGCCAGCAGCCAAGAGGGGGCCAGGGGGCTCGGCACTGAAGCTTTCTTT.

For the CDR3, the DNA is TGTGCCAGCAGCCAAGATTCCTGGGCAGTGGGAGGGGAGGACACAGATACGCAGTATTTT. It specifies CASSQDSWAVGGEDTDTQYF. The chain is built from TRBV4-2 and TRBJ2-3, with 7 bases identical to TRBD2. CDR1 LGHNA and CDR2 YNFKEQ come from the germline V gene. This CDR3 region has 20 residues. The junction had 17 bases not matched to a gene; V was cut back by 0 bases and J by 2 bases.

The rearrangement uses TRBV28 and TRBJ1-3; D is ambiguous. This CDR3 is 14 amino acids long. CDR1 is MDHEN, CDR2 SYDVKM, per germline. V was pared by 6 bases and J by 0 bases, with 9 bases between. The CDR3 DNA is TGTGCCAGCAGGGCTTCCATCTCTGGAAACACCATATATTTT. Translated: CASRASISGNTIYF.

The chain uses TRBV29-1 and TRBJ2-1, with D possibly matching TRBD1 (5 bases). The ends were cut back, 5 bases at V and 5 bases at J, with 16 bases in the middle. The CDR3 contains 14 residues. CDR1 is SQVTM and CDR2 is ANQGSEA in the germline V gene. CDR3 protein: CSVLRAQTNNEQFF. CDR3 DNA: TGCAGCGTTCTCAGGGCCCAAACCAACAATGAGCAGTTCTTC.

The chain links TRBV28 to TRBJ1-1; 8 nucleotides agree with TRBD1. Losses at the gene ends were 5 bases for V and 9 bases for J; bases not matched to a gene: 5. Per germline, CDR1 MDHEN and CDR2 SYDVKM. The CDR3 has 12 residues. CDR3 amino acids: CASSTWTGKAFF. For the CDR3, the DNA is TGTGCCAGCAGTACATGGACAGGGAAAGCTTTCTTT.

Note on this clone: The same CDR3 arises from other DNA sequences in this sample as well. The chain recombines TRBV5-1 with TRBJ2-7; no clear D gene. CDR1 is SGHRS and CDR2 is YFSETQ in the germline V gene. Trimming pared 3 bases from V and 3 bases from J, leaving 4 bases between. CDR3 length equals 11 residues. The CDR3 reads CASSYSYEQYF. The DNA of the CDR3 is TGCGCCAGCAGCTACAGCTACGAGCAGTACTTC.

The chain recombines TRBV5-4 with TRBJ1-1, with D perhaps TRBD1 (5 bases). V lost 4 bases and J 6 bases, leaving 10 bases between the germline ends. The CDR3 loop spans 12 amino acids. CDR1 SGHNT and CDR2 YYREEE come from the germline V gene (reference sequence). The CDR3 DNA reads as TGTGCCAGCAGCCTAACGGGGGCTGAAGCTTTCTTT. Its protein is CASSLTGAEAFF.

The chain joins TRBV4-3 to TRBJ1-1; a weak D match, TRBD1 (5 bases). Trimming pared 0 bases from V and 3 bases from J, leaving 11 bases between. Germline lookup yields CDR1 LGHNA and CDR2 YSLEER. The CDR3 spans 15 residues. CDR3 sequence: CASSQDWGEDTEAFF. In DNA form, the CDR3 reads TGCGCCAGCAGCCAAGACTGGGGGGAAGACACTGAAGCTTTCTTT.

The chain joins TRBV30 to TRBJ2-7; TRBD2 matches at 7 bases. Germline trimming cut 2 bases from V and 0 bases from J; bases unmatched to any gene: 10. The CDR3 loop spans 16 amino acids. CDR1 and CDR2 (germline): GTSNPN, SVGIG (reference sequence). DNA for the CDR3: TGTGCCTGGAGTCCCCCGAGCGGGAAGAGCTCCTACGAGCAGTACTTC. It specifies CAWSPPSGKSSYEQYF.

The chain combines TRBV13 with TRBJ2-7; no firm D call. This CDR3 contains 11 residues. Trimming took 1 base from V and 6 from J, leaving 4 bases between them. CDR1 PRHDT and CDR2 FYEKMQ come from the germline V gene (reference sequence). The CDR3 DNA follows: TGTGCCAGCAGCTTAGCTTCCGAGCAGTACTTC. Protein sequence: CASSLASEQYF.

The J gene is TRBJ2-7, the V gene TRBV9; D is possibly TRBD1 (5 bases). V was shortened by 0 bases and J by 5 bases, with 15 bases between the two germline ends. Looked up from germline, CDR1 is SGDLS and CDR2 is YYNGEE. This CDR3 is 15 amino acids long. In DNA, the CDR3 is TGTGCCAGCAGCGTAGGAGGCAGGGAAGCCCACGAGCAGTACTTC. Its translation: CASSVGGREAHEQYF. Based on the CDR3 plus reference TRBV9 and TRBJ2-7, the full variable domain is DSGVTQTPKHLITATGQRVTLRCSPRSGDLSVYWYQQSLDQGLQFLIQYYNGEERAKGNILERFSAQQFPDLHSELNLSSLELGDSALYFCASSVGGREAHEQYFGPGTRLTVT.

The chain couples TRBV27 to TRBJ2-2; weak D call: TRBD1 (6 bases). There are 15 residues in the CDR3. The V end lost 5 bases, the J end lost 3 bases, and 13 bases lay between the germline ends. Germline-derived CDR1 and CDR2 are MNHEY and SMNVEV (reference sequence). The CDR3 DNA reads as TGTGCCAGCAGTACTGAGGGGGTTTACACCGGGGAGCTGTTTTTT. It translates to CASSTEGVYTGELFF.

The gene calls are TRBV5-6 and TRBJ2-7, with TRBD1 matching 7 bases. Germline CDR1 and CDR2: SGHDT and YYEEEE. The V and J ends lost 4 bases and 5 bases, in that order; junction bases with no gene match: 12. CDR3 size: 15 residues. The CDR3 region has the DNA TGTGCCAGCAGCCTCCTTGACAGGGATGGCCACGAGCAGTACTTC. This gives the protein CASSLLDRDGHEQYF.

This chain connects TRBV9 to TRBJ1-1, with D unclear. Trimming took off 3 bases at V and 5 bases at J, with 11 bases between the two ends. Germline lookup yields CDR1 SGDLS and CDR2 YYNGEE. CDR3 length: 13 amino acids. The CDR3 spells CASSATGSTEAFF. For the CDR3, the DNA is TGTGCCAGCAGCGCCACGGGGTCAACTGAAGCTTTCTTT.

The V call is TRBV6-4, the J call TRBJ2-7; D gene unclear. Germline V gives CDR1 MRHNA, CDR2 SNTAGT. The ends were cut back, 6 bases at V and 0 bases at J, with 12 bases in the middle. The CDR3 has 14 amino acids. Written as DNA, the CDR3 is TGTGCCAGCAGCGCTACAGCTACCTCCTACGAGCAGTACTTC. It encodes CASSATATSYEQYF.

The gene calls are TRBV11-2 and TRBJ2-7, with TRBD1 matching 9 bases. Germline V lookup: CDR1 SGHAT, CDR2 FQNNGV. V lost 1 base to trimming and J lost 2 bases; unmatched junction nucleotides: 0. The CDR3 has 14 amino acids. This CDR3 is CASSLGTGAYEQYF. CDR3 nucleotide sequence: TGTGCCAGCAGCTTAGGGACAGGGGCCTACGAGCAGTACTTC. The full variable domain, rest sourced from reference TRBV11-2 and TRBJ2-7, is EAGVAQSPRYKIIEKRQSVAFWCNPISGHATLYWYQQILGQGPKLLIQFQNNGVVDDSQLPKDRFSAERLKGVDSTLKIQPAKLEDSAVYLCASSLGTGAYEQYFGPGTRLTVT.